This T cell receptor (beta chain) came from a study of cytomegalovirus exposure and HLA in healthy donors. Study-wide results and limits: Later findings reportedly placed an Asian-associated ancestry cluster below the roughly 660-donor mean for N-insertions. An observed cluster of highly shared sequence variants was recorded as a likely sequencing artifact. Cytomegalovirus-associated status was assigned to more than 150 TCR beta chains. Earlier findings revealed that most TCR beta V segments proved productive either about 87% or about 30% of the time.

Turning to this clone: Its cognate antigen is unknown.

The CDR3 length is 16 residues. Germline V gene lookup returns CDR1 SGDLS and CDR2 YYNGEE. Trimming took off 3 bases at V and 0 bases at J, with 15 bases between the two ends. Use of 60 Vbeta and 13 Jbeta primers characterized the PCR. Some clones are missing from TCRdb's copy, which holds only in-frame ones; the method was immunoSEQ multiplex PCR. The sample holds roughly 180,000 clones, roughly 80% seen once. V usage is TRBV9 and J usage is TRBJ1-1, with D possibly being TRBD1 (5 bases). The sequenced sample consisted of PBMCs. This receptor was obtained from a man between 18 and 29 years old in good health and CMV-seronegative. CDR3 coding DNA: TGTGCCAGCAGCGCCGTAGGGTCGGGGGTGAACACTGAAGCTTTCTTT. Its translation is CASSAVGSGVNTEAFF.